Listed here are 32 T cell receptor beta chains from one sample, sequenced in a study of T cells expressing NK-cell markers. One entry per CDR3 protein, without DNA, is what TCRdb gives after re-calling the 5' RACE reads. This table lists 350,000 to 450,000 distinct CDR3 sequences. The sample consisted of blood T cells: a sorted CD56 or NKG2C T cell subset, CD4+ or CD8+ T cells, or bulk PBMC T cells (not recorded which). These receptors all stem from a man aged 18-75 years in good health.

The chain is built from TRBV2 and TRBJ2-5; TCRdb's D gene call, TRBD2, goes unchecked for lack of DNA. This CDR3 has 16 amino acids. Germline CDR1 reads SNHLY; CDR2 reads FYNNEI. CDR3 residues: CASKASGYFRQETQYF. Variable domain in full (rest from reference TRBV2 and TRBJ2-5): EPEVTQTPSHQVTQMGQEVILRCVPISNHLYFYWYRQILGQKVEFLVSFYNNEISEKSEIFDDQFSVERPDGSNFTLKIRSTKLEDSAMYFCASKASGYFRQETQYFGPGTRLLVL.

V and J are TRBV6-2 or TRBV6-3 and TRBJ2-1; the D gene TCRdb calls, TRBD2, cannot be checked with no DNA. This CDR3 region has 14 residues. Germline V CDR1 and CDR2: MNHEY, SVGEGT. The chain's CDR3 is CASRGTSGVREQFF.

The gene calls are TRBV6-2 or TRBV6-3 and TRBJ2-1; lacking DNA, the TRBD1 call made by TCRdb goes unchecked. Germline CDR1 reads MNHEY; CDR2 reads SVGEGT. This CDR3 is 15 amino acids long. The chain's CDR3 is CASSPTGTGPSEQFF.

This rearrangement joins TRBV5-5 to TRBJ2-5; TCRdb calls TRBD1, which cannot be checked without DNA. The germline gives CDR1 SGHKS, CDR2 YYEKEE (reference sequence). The CDR3 totals 15 residues. The CDR3 loop is CASSLERGQVGTQYF.

The chain employs TRBV5-6 and TRBJ2-3; TCRdb selects TRBD1, and the lack of DNA leaves this call unchecked. This CDR3 is built from 16 residues. The germline CDR1 and CDR2 sequences are SGHDT and YYEEEE. The CDR3 region is CASSRRTGGYSDTQYF. Based on the CDR3 plus reference TRBV5-6 and TRBJ2-3, the full variable domain is DAGVTQSPTHLIKTRGQQVTLRCSPKSGHDTVSWYQQALGQGPQFIFQYYEEEERQRGNFPDRFSGHQFPNYSSELNVNALLLGDSALYLCASSRRTGGYSDTQYFGPGTRLTVL.

The gene calls are TRBV12-3 or TRBV12-4 and TRBJ2-5; TCRdb lists TRBD2, though no DNA is available to test this call. The CDR3 runs to 17 residues. CDR3 region: CASSSGVAGGYQETQYF.

The rearrangement joins TRBV11-2 to TRBJ1-1; the TCRdb call, TRBD1, lacks DNA for checking. The CDR3 is 13 amino acids. The germline V gene encodes CDR1 SGHAT and CDR2 FQNNGV. CDR3 residues: CASSLVVQGGAFF.

The V call is TRBV12-3 or TRBV12-4, the J call TRBJ2-7; without DNA, the TCRdb call of TRBD2 cannot be checked. The CDR3 is 16 residues long. The CDR3 reads CASSIGASGDDYEQYF.

The chain has TRBV4-1 and TRBJ2-7; TCRdb's D call, TRBD1, is unchecked because there is no DNA. The CDR3 length is 17 residues. Per germline, CDR1 MGHRA and CDR2 YSYEKL. The CDR3: CASSQGFGTGFSYEQYF.

CDR3 residues: CAISESKAEQFF. The chain employs TRBV10-3 and TRBJ2-1. CDR1 is ENHRY and CDR2 is SYGVKD in the germline V gene. The length of the CDR3 is 12 residues.

The chain uses TRBV27 and TRBJ1-6; absent DNA, TCRdb's TRBD1 call cannot be checked. The germline V gene has CDR1 MNHEY and CDR2 SMNVEV (reference sequence). The CDR3 sequence is 13 residues long. This CDR3 reads CASSLFGASPLHF.

J is TRBJ2-5 and V is TRBV27; absent DNA, TCRdb's TRBD2 call cannot be checked. CDR1 and CDR2 (germline): MNHEY, SMNVEV (reference sequence). The CDR3 length is 20 residues. The CDR3 sequence is CASSLSLHRLKTLYQETQYF.

V is TRBV7-2 and J is TRBJ1-1; with no DNA, the TCRdb D assignment of TRBD1 cannot be verified. The CDR3 covers 14 residues. The germline V gene encodes CDR1 SGHTA and CDR2 FQGNSA. The CDR3 sequence is CASSLRTGRDKAFF.

The chain uses TRBV7-8 and TRBJ2-3; lacking DNA, the TRBD1 call made by TCRdb goes unchecked. The CDR3 runs 16 residues. The germline V gene encodes CDR1 SGHVS and CDR2 FQNEAQ. The CDR3 loop reads CASSLYEGRATDTQYF.

The V call is TRBV7-2, the J call TRBJ2-3. Looked up from germline, CDR1 is SGHTA and CDR2 is FQGNSA. The length of the CDR3 is 14 residues. CDR3: CASSRVSSPDTQYF.

V and J are TRBV28 and TRBJ2-3; TCRdb returns TRBD1, unconfirmable since there is no DNA. This CDR3 comprises 16 residues. Per the germline V gene, CDR1 is MDHEN and CDR2 is SYDVKM. CDR3: CASNPRRGVIGDTQYF.

The rearrangement links TRBV3-1 to TRBJ1-4. From germline, CDR1 is LGHDT and CDR2 YNNKEL (reference sequence). The CDR3 spans 15 residues. CDR3 in amino acids: CASSQNELLNEKLFF.

The rearrangement joins TRBV7-7 to TRBJ2-1; no DNA is available, so the TRBD2 call from TCRdb remains unchecked. The CDR3 has 20 amino acids. Germline values: CDR1 SSHAT, CDR2 FNYEAQ (reference sequence). The CDR3 loop reads CASSSYPPGTSGGPFNEQFF.

The chain is built from TRBV5-1 and TRBJ2-7; TCRdb outputs TRBD1, but without DNA this stays unchecked. CDR1 and CDR2 (germline): SGHRS, YFSETQ. CDR3 size: 14 residues. The CDR3 sequence: CASSLAGDRYEQYF.

The rearrangement links TRBV10-3 to TRBJ1-1; TCRdb returns TRBD1, unconfirmable since there is no DNA. The length of the CDR3 is 17 residues. CDR1 is ENHRY, CDR2 SYGVKD, per germline. CDR3: CAISESTGVGDRGEAFF.

V gene TRBV18 combines with J gene TRBJ2-3; no DNA is available, so the TRBD2 call from TCRdb remains unchecked. The CDR3 length is 16 residues. Per the germline V gene, CDR1 is KGHSH and CDR2 is LQKENI. The CDR3: CASSPLAGASTDTQYF.

This chain connects TRBV12-3 or TRBV12-4 to TRBJ2-2. The CDR3 covers 14 residues. The CDR3 region is CASSLDVRSWELFF.

The gene calls are TRBV7-2 and TRBJ2-4; TCRdb names TRBD1, which stays unverified in the absence of DNA. This CDR3 region has 16 residues. The germline CDR1 and CDR2 sequences are SGHTA and FQGNSA. CDR3 protein: CASSLKAGGDTNIQYF.

The V gene is TRBV6-1, the J gene TRBJ1-2; TCRdb gives TRBD1 as the D gene, but with no DNA this cannot be confirmed. The length of the CDR3 is 14 residues. CDR1 MNHNS and CDR2 SASEGT come from the germline V gene. The CDR3: CASSEGTGGNGYTF.

CDR3 sequence: CAISDHDGTGELFF. J is TRBJ2-2 and V is TRBV10-3. Germline lookup yields CDR1 ENHRY and CDR2 SYGVKD. This CDR3 region has 14 residues.

The rearrangement links TRBV12-3 or TRBV12-4 to TRBJ2-7; TCRdb designates TRBD2, a call that cannot be tested without DNA. The CDR3 covers 19 residues. The CDR3 is CASSLRTTSGGPSSYEQYF.

V and J are TRBV11-2 and TRBJ2-7; TCRdb's D call, TRBD2, is unchecked because there is no DNA. CDR1 and CDR2 from the germline V gene are SGHAT and FQNNGV. CDR3 size: 19 residues. Here the CDR3 reads CASSSRGPQSVNLGYEQYF.

This chain joins TRBV7-8 and TRBJ2-7; TCRdb calls TRBD1, which cannot be checked without DNA. Per germline, CDR1 SGHVS and CDR2 FQNEAQ. The CDR3 covers 14 residues. The CDR3 protein is CASSEWGGTYEQYF.

The rearrangement uses TRBV18 and TRBJ2-5; with no DNA, the TCRdb D assignment of TRBD1 cannot be verified. Germline V gene sequence: CDR1 KGHSH, CDR2 LQKENI. CDR3 length: 15 residues. The CDR3 spells CASSPYPGIGETQYF.

The CDR3 here is CASSFRTGDSGDTEAFF. The rearrangement uses TRBV11-2 and TRBJ1-1; TCRdb reports TRBD1, a call that lacks DNA to check it against. The CDR3 is made up of 17 amino acids. Germline V gene data show CDR1 as SGHAT and CDR2 as FQNNGV.

Here the CDR3 reads CASSPGGRTTNTEAFF. The chain is built from TRBV12-3 or TRBV12-4 and TRBJ1-1; TCRdb's D call of TRBD1 is untestable without DNA. The CDR3 is 16 residues long.

The chain uses TRBV3-1 and TRBJ2-1; TCRdb's D call of TRBD2 is untestable without DNA. The germline gives CDR1 LGHDT, CDR2 YNNKEL (reference sequence). The CDR3 contains 18 residues. CDR3 protein: CASRGLAGKNSSYNEQFF.